These 27 T cell receptor beta chains were all obtained from the same sample, sequenced in a study of identical twins. TCRdb recomputed calls from the 5' RACE reads with MiXCR, one row per CDR3 protein. Of roughly 1,500,000 distinct CDR3 sequences listed, about 31% are singletons. Sequences were obtained from cord blood. These receptors were taken from a newborn girl in good health.

This chain connects TRBV3-1 to TRBJ2-1, with 14 bases lining up with TRBD2. V lost 11 bases and J lost 7; bases outside the gene matches: 7. The germline V gene has CDR1 LGHDT and CDR2 YNNKEL (reference sequence). This CDR3 comprises 14 residues. DNA for the CDR3: TGTGCCGCGGCCGGGACTAGCGGGAGTAATGAGCAGTTCTTC. Its protein is CAAAGTSGSNEQFF.

In its sample, this clonotype was seen a few times. A far larger clone is off by one base, so a read error is likely. The V gene is TRBV20-1, the J gene TRBJ2-1; weak D call: TRBD2 (5 bases). The CDR3 consists of 10 residues. Germline V gene data show CDR1 as DFQATT and CDR2 as SNEGSKA (reference sequence). V was shortened by 3 bases and J by 13 bases, with 10 bases between the two germline ends. The CDR3 region is CSARRETQFF. The CDR3, as DNA: TGCAGTGCTAGGAGGGAGACCCAGTTCTTC.

CDR3 DNA sequence: TGTGCCACCAGTGCCTCTCAAGACATCCCTAATGAAAAACTGTTTTTT. Translating gives CATSASQDIPNEKLFF. The chain has TRBV24-1 and TRBJ1-4, with no clear D. The CDR3 extends over 16 amino acids. V lost 5 bases and J lost 3, with 15 bases in between. The germline V gene encodes CDR1 KGHDR and CDR2 SFDVKD.

The chain combines TRBV10-3 with TRBJ2-3; the D gene could be TRBD1 or TRBD2 (5 bases each). The length of the CDR3 is 13 residues. CDR1 and CDR2 from the germline V gene are ENHRY and SYGVKD. V was clipped by 3 bases and J by 6 bases, with 10 bases between them. CDR3: CAISEGEKDTQYF. The CDR3 bases are TGTGCCATCAGTGAAGGGGAGAAGGATACGCAGTATTTT.

This clonotype turned up a few times. Compared with germline, one end of the junction differs, possibly owing to a read error. The chain is built from TRBV6-5 and TRBJ2-1; 8 bases line up with TRBD2. CDR3 length: 17 amino acids. Germline V gives CDR1 MNHEY, CDR2 SVGAGI. The CDR3 spells CASSYSAGGAPYNEQFF. The CDR3, as DNA: TGTGCCAGCAGTTACTCGGCGGGAGGAGCACCCTATAATGAGCAGTTCTTC.

This chain joins TRBV20-1 and TRBJ2-3, with D uncertain. The ends were cut back, 6 bases at V and 0 bases at J, with 16 bases in the middle. Per the germline V gene, CDR1 is DFQATT and CDR2 is SNEGSKA (reference sequence). The CDR3 is made up of 15 amino acids. The chain's CDR3 is CSAPPGPLSTDTQYF. The CDR3 nucleotides read TGCAGTGCCCCGCCGGGCCCCCTTAGCACAGATACGCAGTATTTT.

This chain uses TRBV2 with TRBJ2-5; no clear D. Germline V gives CDR1 SNHLY, CDR2 FYNNEI. V was clipped by 2 bases and J by 1 base, with 11 bases between them. CDR3 length: 15 residues. The chain's CDR3 is CASSEQVVGQETQYF. CDR3 DNA: TGTGCCAGCAGTGAACAGGTGGTAGGCCAAGAGACCCAGTACTTC.

The V call is TRBV20-1, the J call TRBJ2-7; unclear D gene. Germline loops: CDR1 DFQATT, CDR2 SNEGSKA (reference sequence). This CDR3 is 8 amino acids long. The CDR3 DNA reads TGCAGGCAGTCGGGGCAGTACTTC. Translation: CRQSGQYF.

The J gene is TRBJ2-1, the V gene TRBV6-2 or TRBV6-3; 10 positions match TRBD2. V shed 2 bases, J shed 3 bases, and the junction held 13 bases outside the gene matches. Germline-derived CDR1 and CDR2 are MNHEY and SVGEGT. The CDR3 covers 19 residues. CDR3 DNA: TGTGCCAGCAGTTACGCCCTACCTAGCGGGGGCCTCCTCTACAATGAGCAGTTCTTC. It yields the protein CASSYALPSGGLLYNEQFF.

This clonotype was seen a handful of times. This chain connects TRBV29-1 to TRBJ1-2; D may be TRBD1 (6 bases). V shed 7 bases and J shed 4 bases, with 13 bases lying between them. Germline V gene lookup returns CDR1 SQVTM and CDR2 ANQGSEA. CDR3 length: 12 amino acids. CDR3 sequence (DNA): TGCAGCGCCGCGACAGGCCCCTATGGCTACACCTTC. This codes for CSAATGPYGYTF.

This chain connects TRBV20-1 to TRBJ1-2; no firm D call. The germline V gene has CDR1 DFQATT and CDR2 SNEGSKA (reference sequence). Trimming removed 5 bases from V and 3 bases from J, with 16 bases in between. This CDR3 is 14 amino acids long. CDR3 in DNA: TGCAGTGCTTATCCTACAAAGGGCGACTATGGCTACACCTTC. Translation gives CSAYPTKGDYGYTF.

This clonotype showed up just a few times. V is TRBV25-1 and J is TRBJ1-4; D ambiguous. The V gene lost 5 bases and the J gene lost 0 bases, with 10 bases spanning the gap. The CDR3 is 15 residues long. Per the germline V gene, CDR1 is MGHDK and CDR2 is SYGVNS. Written as DNA, the CDR3 is TGTGCCAGCAGTCACCGACGGTCAACTAATGAAAAACTGTTTTTT. It specifies CASSHRRSTNEKLFF.

This clonotype showed up just a few times. The chain links TRBV12-3 or TRBV12-4 to TRBJ2-2; D remains ambiguous. V lost 6 bases and J lost 7, with 15 bases in between. The CDR3 spans 14 residues. The CDR3 bases are TGTGCCAGCAGAGAGACGCCGGCGAACGGGGAGCTGTTTTTT. Translated: CASRETPANGELFF.

The chain couples TRBV20-1 to TRBJ1-5; D call uncertain. The CDR3 covers 15 residues. V was cut by 1 base and J by 0 bases, with 10 bases left in between. CDR1 and CDR2 (germline): DFQATT, SNEGSKA (reference sequence). CDR3 protein: CSARAALNSNQPQHF. The CDR3 DNA is TGCAGTGCTAGAGCAGCACTCAATAGCAATCAGCCCCAGCATTTT.

This clonotype was observed a handful of times. The gene calls are TRBV6-6 and TRBJ1-4; no reliable D call. In germline, CDR1 is MNHNY, CDR2 SVGAGI (reference sequence). The CDR3 has 14 amino acids. V lost 2 bases and J 8 bases, leaving 12 bases between the germline ends. CDR3 sequence reads: CASSYPTGREKLFF. CDR3 nucleotide sequence: TGTGCCAGCAGTTACCCCACCGGGCGGGAAAAACTGTTTTTT.

The gene calls are TRBV9 and TRBJ2-1; 12 bases fit TRBD2. The ends lost 4 bases at V and 9 bases at J; junction bases unmatched: 8. CDR1 is SGDLS and CDR2 is YYNGEE in the germline V gene. The length of the CDR3 is 15 residues. The CDR3 sequence: CASSPSSGRDLEQFF. CDR3 DNA sequence: TGTGCCAGCAGCCCCTCTAGCGGGAGGGACCTTGAGCAGTTCTTC.

This clonotype was recorded a few times. V gene TRBV11-2 combines with J gene TRBJ2-7; 7 bases agree with TRBD1. The germline gives CDR1 SGHAT, CDR2 FQNNGV. The CDR3 length is 13 residues. With 5 bases clipped from V and 3 bases from J, the junction kept 4 bases outside the gene matches. The CDR3 DNA follows: TGTGCCAGCAGCGCCCGACAGGGCTACGAGCAGTACTTC. Translating gives CASSARQGYEQYF.

The table lists this clonotype with a few counts. The chain has TRBV29-1 and TRBJ1-2, with D possibly being TRBD1 (6 bases). CDR3 length: 12 amino acids. The germline CDR1 and CDR2 sequences are SQVTM and ANQGSEA. V shed 3 bases and J shed 6 bases, with 11 bases lying between them. The DNA of the CDR3 is TGCAGCGTTGACCAGGGGTCTGATGGCTACACCTTC. It specifies CSVDQGSDGYTF. Looking up the rest from reference TRBV29-1 and TRBJ1-2 gives the full variable domain: SAVISQKPSRDICQRGTSLTIQCQVDSQVTMMFWYRQQPGQSLTLIATANQGSEATYESGFVIDKFPISRPNLTFSTLTVSNMSPEDSSIYLCSVDQGSDGYTFGSGTRLTVV.

This chain joins TRBV5-1 and TRBJ2-5, with D perhaps matching TRBD2 (5 bases). This CDR3 has 18 residues. Germline values: CDR1 SGHRS, CDR2 YFSETQ. V was shortened by 1 base and J by 0 bases, with 19 bases between the two germline ends. The CDR3 bases are TGCGCCAGCAGCTTGCCGACTACGAGCGCCCAGTACCAAGAGACCCAGTACTTC. This translates into CASSLPTTSAQYQETQYF.

This clonotype was detected many times. This sequence joins TRBV29-1 and TRBJ2-4, with D hard to call. Germline assignment: CDR1 SQVTM and CDR2 ANQGSEA. Trimming shortened V by 6 bases and J by 3 bases, and 9 bases separated the two germline ends. The CDR3 is 12 amino acids. Here the CDR3 reads CSVGPFKNIQYF. CDR3 in DNA: TGCAGCGTCGGACCTTTCAAAAACATTCAGTACTTC. Based on the CDR3 plus reference TRBV29-1 and TRBJ2-4, the full variable domain is SAVISQKPSRDICQRGTSLTIQCQVDSQVTMMFWYRQQPGQSLTLIATANQGSEATYESGFVIDKFPISRPNLTFSTLTVSNMSPEDSSIYLCSVGPFKNIQYFGAGTRLSVL.

The chain links TRBV7-9 to TRBJ2-1, with TRBD2 identical over 10 bases. The CDR3 has 16 amino acids. Germline CDR1 and CDR2: SEHNR and FQNEAQ (reference sequence). The V segment lost 5 bases and the J segment 3 bases; nucleotides outside the gene matches: 7. The CDR3 coding sequence is TGTGCCAGCAGCCCACCGGGACTAGCGTACTACAATGAGCAGTTCTTC. Amino acid sequence: CASSPPGLAYYNEQFF. Based on the CDR3 plus reference TRBV7-9 and TRBJ2-1, the full variable domain is DTGVSQNPRHKITKRGQNVTFRCDPISEHNRLYWYRQTLGQGPEFLTYFQNEAQLEKSRLLSDRFSAERPKGSFSTLEIQRTEQGDSAMYLCASSPPGLAYYNEQFFGPGTRLTVL.

The sample holds a few counts of this clonotype. The rearrangement uses TRBV2 and TRBJ1-6, with D hard to call. Germline V lookup: CDR1 SNHLY, CDR2 FYNNEI. V lost 1 base to trimming and J lost 15 bases, with 13 bases between them. This CDR3 comprises 13 residues. The CDR3 loop is CASSEVVDPDLHF. The CDR3 DNA follows: TGTGCCAGCAGTGAAGTCGTAGATCCTGACCTCCACTTT. The variable domain in full, with the rest retrieved from reference TRBV2 and TRBJ1-6, is EPEVTQTPSHQVTQMGQEVILRCVPISNHLYFYWYRQILGQKVEFLVSFYNNEISEKSEIFDDQFSVERPDGSNFTLKIRSTKLEDSAMYFCASSEVVDPDLHFGNGTRLTVT.

In nucleotides, the CDR3 is TGCGCCAGCAGCATGGAAGGAACTGGGGCCAACGTCCTGACTTTC. Its protein is CASSMEGTGANVLTF. The chain links TRBV5-1 to TRBJ2-6; unclear D gene. V gave up 4 bases and J gave up 2 bases, with 10 bases separating them. This CDR3 is built from 15 residues. Germline CDR1 reads SGHRS; CDR2 reads YFSETQ.

In regard to this clonotype: An end of the junction does not agree with germline; a read error may underlie this. The chain carries TRBV2 and TRBJ2-7; D could derive from TRBD1 or TRBD2 (5 bases each). CDR1 and CDR2 from the germline V gene are SNHLY and FYNNEI. The CDR3 is 15 residues long. The CDR3 coding sequence is TGTGCCAGCAGTGAAGCCACAGGACTCCCTTACGAGCAGGCATTC. Amino acids: CASSEATGLPYEQAF.

This clonotype was recorded at least ten times. J is TRBJ1-6 and V is TRBV2, with unresolved D. The CDR3 spans 13 residues. Trimming left V 5 bases short and J 7 bases short, with 9 bases between. Germline V gene sequence: CDR1 SNHLY, CDR2 FYNNEI. CDR3 protein: CASSLQENSPLHF. Written as DNA, the CDR3 is TGTGCCAGCAGTCTCCAGGAGAATTCACCCCTCCACTTT.

As for this clonotype: One end of the junction does not line up with germline, which may come from a read error. V gene TRBV4-1 combines with J gene TRBJ2-3, with 13 bases identical to TRBD2. CDR3 length: 18 residues. The germline CDR1 and CDR2 sequences are MGHRA and YSYEKL. CDR3 sequence: CASSQDWTSGRLSDTQYF. The CDR3 region has the DNA TGCGCCAGCAGCCAGGACTGGACTAGCGGGAGACTCTCAGATACGCAGTACTTT.

This clonotype occurred a few times. The chain uses TRBV12-3 or TRBV12-4 and TRBJ1-2; D not certain. The CDR3 runs 18 residues. With 1 base removed from V and 8 bases from J, the gap between germline ends came to 26 bases. The CDR3 DNA follows: TGTGCCAGCAGTTTAGTTGGCAAAATCGGACGGAGAGGTGGCGGCTACACCTTC. This translates into CASSLVGKIGRRGGGYTF.